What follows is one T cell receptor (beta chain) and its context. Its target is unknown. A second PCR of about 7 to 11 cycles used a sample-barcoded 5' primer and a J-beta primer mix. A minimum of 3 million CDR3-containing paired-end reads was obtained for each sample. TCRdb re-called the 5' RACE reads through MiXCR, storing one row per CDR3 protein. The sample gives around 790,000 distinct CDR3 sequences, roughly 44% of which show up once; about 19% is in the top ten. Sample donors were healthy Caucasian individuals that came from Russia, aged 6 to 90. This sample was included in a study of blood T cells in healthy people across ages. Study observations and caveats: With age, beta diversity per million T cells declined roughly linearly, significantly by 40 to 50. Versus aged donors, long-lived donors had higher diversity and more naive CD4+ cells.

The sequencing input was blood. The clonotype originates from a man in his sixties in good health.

The CDR3 loop is CASSLTGFGTQYF. The DNA of the CDR3 is TGTGCCAGCAGTTTAACAGGGTTCGGGACCCAGTACTTC. V gene TRBV27 combines with J gene TRBJ2-5; tentatively, D is TRBD1 (6 bases). The length of the CDR3 is 13 residues. The germline V gene has CDR1 MNHEY and CDR2 SMNVEV (reference sequence). V was clipped by 2 bases and J by 7 bases, with 11 bases between them.